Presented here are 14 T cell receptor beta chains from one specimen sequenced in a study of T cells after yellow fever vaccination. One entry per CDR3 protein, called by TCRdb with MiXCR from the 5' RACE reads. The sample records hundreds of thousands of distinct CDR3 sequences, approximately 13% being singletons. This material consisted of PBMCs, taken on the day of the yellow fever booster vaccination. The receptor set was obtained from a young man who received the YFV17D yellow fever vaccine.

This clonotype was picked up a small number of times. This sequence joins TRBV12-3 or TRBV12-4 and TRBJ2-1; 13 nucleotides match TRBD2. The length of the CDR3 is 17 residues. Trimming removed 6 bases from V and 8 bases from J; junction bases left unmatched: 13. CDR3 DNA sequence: TGTGCCAGCAGCCCAACCGGACTAGCGGGAGAGGACTATGAGCAGTTCTTC. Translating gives CASSPTGLAGEDYEQFF.

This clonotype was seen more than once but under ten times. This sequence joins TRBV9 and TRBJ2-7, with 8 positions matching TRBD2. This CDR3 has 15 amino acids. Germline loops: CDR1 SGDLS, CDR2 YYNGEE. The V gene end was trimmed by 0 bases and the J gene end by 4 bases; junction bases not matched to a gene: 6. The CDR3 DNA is TGTGCCAGCAGCGTAGCAGGGACTAGTAGGTACGAGCAGTACTTC. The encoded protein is CASSVAGTSRYEQYF.

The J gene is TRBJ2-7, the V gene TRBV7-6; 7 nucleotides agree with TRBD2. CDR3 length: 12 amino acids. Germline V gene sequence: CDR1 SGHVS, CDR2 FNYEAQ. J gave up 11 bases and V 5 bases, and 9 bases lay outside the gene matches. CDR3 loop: CASSQNGGVKYF. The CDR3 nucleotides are TGTGCCAGCAGCCAAAATGGGGGGGTGAAGTACTTC. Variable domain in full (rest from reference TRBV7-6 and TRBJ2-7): GAGVSQSPRYKVTKRGQDVALRCDPISGHVSLYWYRQALGQGPEFLTYFNYEAQQDKSGLPNDRFSAERPEGSISTLTIQRTEQRDSAMYRCASSQNGGVKYFGPGTRLTVT.

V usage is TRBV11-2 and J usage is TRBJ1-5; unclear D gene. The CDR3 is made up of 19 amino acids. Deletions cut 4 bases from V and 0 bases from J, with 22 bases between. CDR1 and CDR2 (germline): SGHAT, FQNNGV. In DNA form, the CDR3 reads TGTGCCAGCAGCTCCTACACATGGGCGCCGTCGAATAGCAATCAGCCCCAGCATTTT. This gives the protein CASSSYTWAPSNSNQPQHF.

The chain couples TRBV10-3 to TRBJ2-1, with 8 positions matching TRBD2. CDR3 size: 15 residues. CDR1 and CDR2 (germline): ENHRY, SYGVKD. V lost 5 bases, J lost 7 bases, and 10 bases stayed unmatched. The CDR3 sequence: CAISLNSGTRNEQFF. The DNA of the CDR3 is TGTGCCATCAGTCTCAACTCCGGGACTAGAAATGAGCAGTTCTTC.

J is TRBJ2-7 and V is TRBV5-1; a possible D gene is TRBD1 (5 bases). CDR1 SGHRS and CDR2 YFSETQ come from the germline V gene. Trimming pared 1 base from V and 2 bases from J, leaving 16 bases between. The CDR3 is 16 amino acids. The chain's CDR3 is CASSLFLSRATYEQYF. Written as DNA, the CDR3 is TGCGCCAGCAGCTTGTTTTTATCCAGGGCAACCTACGAGCAGTACTTC.

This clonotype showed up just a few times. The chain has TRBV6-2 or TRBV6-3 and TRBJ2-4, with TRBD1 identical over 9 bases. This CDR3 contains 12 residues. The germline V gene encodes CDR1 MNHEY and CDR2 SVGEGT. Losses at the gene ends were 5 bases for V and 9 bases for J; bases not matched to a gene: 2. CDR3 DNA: TGTGCCAGCAGTGGACAGGGGATCATTCAGTACTTC. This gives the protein CASSGQGIIQYF.

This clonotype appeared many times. The CDR3 bases are TGTGCCAGCAGTTTGGCCGGGAGGCTATACGAGCAGTACTTC. Translated: CASSLAGRLYEQYF. The chain uses TRBV12-3 or TRBV12-4 and TRBJ2-7; the match to TRBD2 covers 7 bases. The V gene end was trimmed by 3 bases and the J gene end by 4 bases; junction bases not matched to a gene: 6. The CDR3 spans 14 residues.

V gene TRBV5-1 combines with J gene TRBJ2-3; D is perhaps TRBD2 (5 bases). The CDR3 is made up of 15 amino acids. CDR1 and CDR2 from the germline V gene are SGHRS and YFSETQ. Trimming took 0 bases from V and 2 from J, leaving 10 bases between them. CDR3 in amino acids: CASSLEASNTDTQYF. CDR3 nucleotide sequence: TGCGCCAGCAGCTTGGAAGCTAGCAACACAGATACGCAGTATTTT.

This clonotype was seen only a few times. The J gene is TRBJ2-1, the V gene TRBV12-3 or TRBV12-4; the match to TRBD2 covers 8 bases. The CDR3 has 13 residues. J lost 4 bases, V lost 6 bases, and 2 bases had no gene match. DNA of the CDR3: TGTGCCAGCAGAAAGCGGGGGTACAATGAGCAGTTCTTC. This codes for CASRKRGYNEQFF.

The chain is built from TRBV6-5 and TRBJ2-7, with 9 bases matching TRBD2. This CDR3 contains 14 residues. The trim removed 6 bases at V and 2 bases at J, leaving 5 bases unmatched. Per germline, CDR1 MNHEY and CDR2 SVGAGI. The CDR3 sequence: CASRYSGSPYEQYF. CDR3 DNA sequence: TGTGCCAGCAGATATAGCGGGAGCCCCTACGAGCAGTACTTC.

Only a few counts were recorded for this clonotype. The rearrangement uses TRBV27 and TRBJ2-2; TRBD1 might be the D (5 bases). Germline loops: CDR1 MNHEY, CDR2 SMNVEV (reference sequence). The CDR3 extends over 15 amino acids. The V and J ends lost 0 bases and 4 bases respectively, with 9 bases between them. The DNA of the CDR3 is TGTGCCAGCAGTTTATCCTCGACAGTCACCGGGGAGCTGTTTTTT. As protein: CASSLSSTVTGELFF.

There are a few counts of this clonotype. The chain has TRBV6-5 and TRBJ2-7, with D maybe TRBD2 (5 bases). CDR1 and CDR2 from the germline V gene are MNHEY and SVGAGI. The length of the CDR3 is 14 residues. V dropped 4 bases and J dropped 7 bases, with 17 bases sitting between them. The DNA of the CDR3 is TGTGCCAGCAGTTCCGGAGGCGGCCCGGGAGAGCAGTACTTC. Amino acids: CASSSGGGPGEQYF.

CDR3 protein: CASNPGQYQPQHF. The CDR3 DNA sequence: TGTGCCAGCAATCCGGGACAGTATCAGCCCCAGCATTTT. This rearrangement joins TRBV2 to TRBJ1-5, with 7 bases lining up with TRBD1. The V gene end was trimmed by 7 bases and the J gene end by 5 bases; junction bases not matched to a gene: 5. Per germline, CDR1 SNHLY and CDR2 FYNNEI. This CDR3 contains 13 residues.